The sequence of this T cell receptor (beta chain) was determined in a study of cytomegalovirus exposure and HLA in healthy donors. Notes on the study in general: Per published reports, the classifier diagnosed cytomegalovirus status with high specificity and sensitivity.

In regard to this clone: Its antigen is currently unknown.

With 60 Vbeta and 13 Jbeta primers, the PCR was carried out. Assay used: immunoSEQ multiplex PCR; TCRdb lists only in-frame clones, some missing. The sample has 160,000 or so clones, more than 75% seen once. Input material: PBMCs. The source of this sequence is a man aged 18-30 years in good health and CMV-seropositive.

This chain's CDR3 is CASSLTSGREVVDTQYF. CDR3 DNA sequence: TGTGCCAGCAGCTTAACTAGCGGGAGGGAGGTGGTAGATACGCAGTATTTT. V is TRBV7-8 and J is TRBJ2-3; 13 bases match TRBD2. Germline CDR1 and CDR2: SGHVS and FQNEAQ. There are 17 residues in the CDR3. Trimming removed 2 bases from V and 5 bases from J; junction bases left unmatched: 7.